The T cell receptor (beta chain) described here comes from a study of T cells in Graves' hyperthyroidism and ophthalmopathy. Germline values: CDR1 SGHTA, CDR2 FQGNSA. The V end lost 5 bases, the J end lost 7 bases, and 9 bases lay between the germline ends. The CDR3 length is 11 residues. For the diagnoses, clinical symptoms, serum thyroxine and TRAb, thyroid ultrasound and orbital computed tomography were used. RNA transcripts were the template for amplifying TCR beta CDR3 regions. When the TCR CDR3 underwent first-round RT-PCR, the HTBI primer set was used. One entry per CDR3 protein results from TCRdb running MiXCR on the multiplex PCR reads. This sample yields about 300,000 distinct CDR3 sequences, of which roughly 17% are seen a single time; 33% belongs to the top ten. This clonotype was counted many times.

The V call is TRBV7-2, the J call TRBJ2-7, with D unresolved. The receptor was isolated from a man aged 25 to 40 with Graves' hyperthyroidism. Source material: blood. DNA of the CDR3: TGTGCCAGCAGCATTTCTAATGAGCAGTACTTC. Residues: CASSISNEQYF.